Listed below are T cell receptor beta chains from one sample, sequenced in a study of CD8 T cells in ankylosing spondylitis. TCRdb fed the 5' RACE reads into MiXCR, producing one record per CDR3 protein. The data show about 130,000 distinct CDR3 sequences, approximately 9.9% seen once. The sequenced material came from blood, either unsorted or a sorted T cell fraction (not recorded which). Source of these receptors: a male donor with ankylosing spondylitis or in good health (not recorded which). CDR3s include the opening cysteine and the closing phenylalanine or tryptophan. D genes are given only for firm matches. Size is omitted from some rows. Given values are once, few, many or a class for expanded clones.

J	V	D	size	DNA	CDR3
TRBJ2-7	TRBV27	NA	many	TGTGCCAGCAGTTTCAGGGGTCGATCCTACGAGCAGTACTTC	CASSFRGRSYEQYF
TRBJ2-3	TRBV20-1	TRBD1	many	TGCAGTGCTAGCTCCGGGACAGGGGGCAAAGATACGCAGTATTTT	CSASSGTGGKDTQYF
TRBJ2-3	TRBV9	TRBD2	few	TGTGCCAGCAGCTTCGGACTAGCGGGGGTCACAGATACGCAGTATTTT	CASSFGLAGVTDTQYF
TRBJ2-2	TRBV7-2	TRBD1	few	TGTGCCAGCAGCTTAGGGACAGGGGGAGTCACCGGGGAGCTGTTTTTT	CASSLGTGGVTGELFF
TRBJ2-5	TRBV7-7	NA	many	TGTGCTAGCAGCGGTGCGATTTCGGTCGGGGGCCAAGAGACCCAGTACTTC	CASSGAISVGGQETQYF
TRBJ2-1	TRBV20-1	TRBD2	many	TGCAGTGCTAGGGGTTACTCTGGGCTAGCGGGAGATTTCTCCCCAAACAATGAGCAGTTCTTC	CSARGYSGLAGDFSPNNEQFF
TRBJ1-1	TRBV15	NA	many	TGTGCCACCAGCAGAGATTACCTGAACACTGAAGCTTTCTTT	CATSRDYLNTEAFF
TRBJ2-1	TRBV5-1	TRBD2	NA	TGCGCCAGCAGCTTGGCCGGGACTAGGTGGAATGAGCAGTTCTTC	CASSLAGTRWNEQFF
TRBJ1-6	TRBV9	NA	NA	TGTGCCAGCAGCGCAGTGAAGTCCTATAATTCACCCCTCCACTTT	CASSAVKSYNSPLHF
TRBJ2-3	TRBV7-2	NA	NA	TGTGCCAGCAGCTCCTTCCCAGCGCAGGTTAGCACAGATACGCAGTATTTT	CASSSFPAQVSTDTQYF
TRBJ2-2	TRBV20-1	NA	NA	TGCAGTGGACTAGGAGCGAACACCGGGGAGCTGTTTTTT	CSGLGANTGELFF
TRBJ2-7	TRBV19	TRBD2	many	TGTGCCAGTAGCGTCAATATTGGGGGACTAGGGATGTTCTACGAGCAGTACTTC	CASSVNIGGLGMFYEQYF
TRBJ2-3	TRBV6-5	NA	many	TGTGCCAGCAGTTACTCGCTTGGCTCTGCAGATACGCAGTATTTT	CASSYSLGSADTQYF
TRBJ2-5	TRBV12-3/TRBV12-4	NA	few	TGTGCCAGCAGTTTAGCGAAGGGAAGCGGCCAAGAGACCCAGTACTTC	CASSLAKGSGQETQYF
TRBJ2-7	TRBV9	TRBD2	many	TGTGCCAGCAGCGTAGCATCATCGGGGGGGGAGCAGTACTTC	CASSVASSGGEQYF
TRBJ2-3	TRBV5-1	NA	few	TGCGCCAGCAGCTCGGATGGCACAGATACGCAGTATTTT	CASSSDGTDTQYF
TRBJ2-1	TRBV20-1	NA	many	TGCAGTCCTAGGGGGGAGATCGACAATGAGCAGTTCTTC	CSPRGEIDNEQFF
TRBJ2-5	TRBV6-2/TRBV6-3	TRBD1	NA	TGTGCCAGCAGAAGCCGGGACAGGCAAGAGACCCAGTACTTC	CASRSRDRQETQYF
TRBJ2-5	TRBV7-2	NA	many	TGTGCCAGCAGCTCCTTAGGAGGAATTCGGGAGGAGACCCAGTACTTC	CASSSLGGIREETQYF
TRBJ2-2	TRBV5-1	NA	many	TGCGCCAGCAGCCAGGGAGAAGTGGTGGGGGAGCTGTTTTTT	CASSQGEVVGELFF
TRBJ2-3	TRBV14	NA	NA	TGTGCCAGCAGCCAAGCTCCCGGGGACCGGAACACAGATACGCAGTATTTT	CASSQAPGDRNTDTQYF
TRBJ2-7	TRBV29-1	NA	NA	TGCAGCGTGGTCCGGGACGGCTACGAGCAGTACTTC	CSVVRDGYEQYF
TRBJ2-5	TRBV20-1	TRBD2	many	TGCAGTGCCCATAGCGGGAGACCGGGAGAGACCCAGTACTTC	CSAHSGRPGETQYF
TRBJ2-7	TRBV7-2	NA	many	TGTGCCAGCAGCTTAGGGACCCCCCTCGAGCAGTACTTC	CASSLGTPLEQYF
TRBJ2-1	TRBV20-1	TRBD2	many	TGCAGTGCTAGACCCCTCGGGCGGGAGGATTACAATGAGCAGTTCTTC	CSARPLGREDYNEQFF
TRBJ2-2	TRBV4-3	NA	many	TGCGCCAGCAGCCAAGATCTTAGTAGGTCCGGGGAGCTGTTTTTT	CASSQDLSRSGELFF
TRBJ2-1	TRBV6-2/TRBV6-3	NA	many	TGTGCCAGCAGTGGGTCCTACAATGAGCAGTTCTTC	CASSGSYNEQFF
TRBJ2-7	TRBV20-1	TRBD1	many	TGCAGTGCTAGAGATCCCCGACAGGGGGTAGATTACGAGCAGTACTTC	CSARDPRQGVDYEQYF
TRBJ1-4	TRBV18	NA	few	TGTGCCAGCTCACCGGGGACCGAAAAACTGTTTTTT	CASSPGTEKLFF
TRBJ2-4	TRBV29-1	TRBD2	few	TGCAGCGTTGAAGAGGGGGGGACCAAAAACATTCAGTACTTC	CSVEEGGTKNIQYF
TRBJ2-3	TRBV25-1	NA	NA	TGTGCCAGCAGGGCAGGGGTCACAGATACGCAGTATTTT	CASRAGVTDTQYF
TRBJ2-7	TRBV4-3	TRBD2	few	TGCGCCAGCAGCCATACACCTAGCGGGAGTTCTTACGAGCAGTACTTC	CASSHTPSGSSYEQYF
TRBJ2-3	TRBV2	TRBD2	few	TGTGCCAGCAGTGGGGGACTAAAGACCCCCACAGATACGCAGTATTTT	CASSGGLKTPTDTQYF
TRBJ2-1	TRBV7-8	TRBD2	many	TGTGCCAGCAGCCCTAGCGGGCCGCGCTCCTACAATGAGCAGTTCTTC	CASSPSGPRSYNEQFF
TRBJ1-1	TRBV18	NA	NA	TGTGCCAGCTCATGGCAGGGGTTGTCGAACACTGAAGCTTTCTTT	CASSWQGLSNTEAFF
TRBJ2-7	TRBV10-3	NA	many	TGTGCCATCAGTGAGTCTGGCAGCTCCTACGAGCAGTACTTC	CAISESGSSYEQYF
TRBJ1-2	TRBV29-1	NA	many	TGCAGCGTTGAGTCCTTCGAGGGTAGGCGCTACACCTTC	CSVESFEGRRYTF
TRBJ2-3	TRBV6-1	NA	many	TGTGCCAGCAGCCGGGCTCGCACAGATACGCAGTATTTT	CASSRARTDTQYF
TRBJ2-1	TRBV5-1	NA	many	TGCGCCAGCAGCTTGGAACCGGGAGCCTTCTACAATGAGCAGTTCTTC	CASSLEPGAFYNEQFF